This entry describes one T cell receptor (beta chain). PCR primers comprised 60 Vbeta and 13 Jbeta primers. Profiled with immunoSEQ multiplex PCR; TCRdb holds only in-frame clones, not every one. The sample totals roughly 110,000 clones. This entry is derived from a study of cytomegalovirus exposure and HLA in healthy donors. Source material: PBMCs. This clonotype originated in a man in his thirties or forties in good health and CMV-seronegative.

The CDR3 protein is CAIANREAATGELFF. The CDR3, as DNA: TGTGCCATCGCCAATCGTGAAGCGGCCACCGGGGAGCTGTTTTTT. The rearrangement uses TRBV10-3 and TRBJ2-2, with a possible D match to TRBD2 (5 bases). Trimming removed 8 bases from V and 4 bases from J, with 17 bases in between. The CDR3 contains 15 residues. Germline CDR1 ENHRY, CDR2 SYGVKD.